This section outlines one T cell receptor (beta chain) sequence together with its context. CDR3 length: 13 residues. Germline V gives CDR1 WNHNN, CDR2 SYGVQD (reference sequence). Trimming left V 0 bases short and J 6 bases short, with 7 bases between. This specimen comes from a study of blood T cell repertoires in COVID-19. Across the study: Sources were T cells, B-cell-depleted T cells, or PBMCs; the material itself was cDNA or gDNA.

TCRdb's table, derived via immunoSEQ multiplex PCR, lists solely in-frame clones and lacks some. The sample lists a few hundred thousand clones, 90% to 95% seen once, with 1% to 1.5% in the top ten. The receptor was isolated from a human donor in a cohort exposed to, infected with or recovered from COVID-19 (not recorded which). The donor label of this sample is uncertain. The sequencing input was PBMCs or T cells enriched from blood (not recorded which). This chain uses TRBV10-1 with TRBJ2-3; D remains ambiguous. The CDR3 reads CASSESSEDTQYF. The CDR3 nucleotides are TGCGCCAGCAGTGAGTCTTCCGAGGATACGCAGTATTTT.